This T cell receptor beta chain was retrieved from a study of cytomegalovirus exposure and HLA in healthy donors. Study context: As an earlier analysis found, about 179 million T cells yielded 95 million to 130 million unique TCR beta sequences.

As to this clone: As yet, its antigen is unknown.

The study's findings and limits: A further, later analysis showed that HLA-associated TCR beta chains (compared with equally common others) were more clonally expanded. At a 0.05 false discovery rate, a later analysis found around 15,000 TCR beta sequences to be associated with HLA alleles. The likely origin of a cluster of highly shared sequence variants was a sequencing artifact.

This CDR3 has 14 amino acids. The germline V gene encodes CDR1 LNHDA and CDR2 SQIVND (reference sequence). V shed 5 bases and J 1 base; nucleotides not matched to a gene: 2. The primer mix had 60 Vbeta and 13 Jbeta primers. Sequencing was performed with immunoSEQ multiplex PCR; in TCRdb, only in-frame clones are kept and a portion is missing. Of roughly 23,000 clones listed, around 77% were seen once; the top ten hold roughly 6.8%. The genes are TRBV19 and TRBJ2-3; TRBD2 aligns across 8 bases. The source material was PBMCs. The clonotype was recovered from a man in his sixties in good health and CMV-seronegative. The CDR3 coding sequence is TGTGCCAGTAGTTTGGGACTAGGCACAGATACGCAGTATTTT. This sequence encodes CASSLGLGTDTQYF.